The 25 T cell receptor beta chains in this list originate from one sample, sequenced in a study of PD-1 blockade in mismatch repair-deficient tumors. Profiling relied on immunoSEQ multiplex PCR, and the TCRdb table lists in-frame clones only, not all of them. In the table there are some 120,000 clones, about 85% of which are singletons. This specimen was peripheral blood, taken 44 weeks after starting pembrolizumab. The receptors come from an adult with mismatch repair-deficient cancer.

This chain joins TRBV9 and TRBJ2-2; TRBD2 matches at 7 bases. The CDR3 contains 17 residues. The V and J ends lost 4 bases and 7 bases, in that order; junction bases with no gene match: 16. Per the germline V gene, CDR1 is SGDLS and CDR2 is YYNGEE. The CDR3 protein is CASSIPAGRAENGELFF. CDR3 nucleotides: TGTGCCAGCAGCATCCCCGCGGGGAGGGCCGAGAACGGGGAGCTGTTTTTT.

V is TRBV19 and J is TRBJ1-1; D possibly corresponds to TRBD1 (6 bases). The CDR3 has 14 amino acids. The germline V gene has CDR1 LNHDA and CDR2 SQIVND (reference sequence). Trimming took off 7 bases at V and 6 bases at J, with 18 bases between the two ends. This chain's CDR3 is CASKKRGEDAEAFF. The CDR3 DNA follows: TGTGCCAGTAAGAAAAGGGGGGAAGACGCTGAAGCTTTCTTT.

The V gene is TRBV30, the J gene TRBJ2-7, with a possible D match to TRBD1 (6 bases). V was cut by 3 bases and J by 2 bases, with 8 bases left in between. CDR3 size: 12 residues. Germline V gene lookup returns CDR1 GTSNPN and CDR2 SVGIG (reference sequence). In DNA, the CDR3 is TGTGCCTGGAGGCAGGGGACCTACGAGCAGTACTTC. It is translated as CAWRQGTYEQYF.

This chain links TRBV12-1 with TRBJ2-2; the DNA was not used to check the table's D call, TRBD2. TRBV12-1 is flagged as a pseudogene. The CDR3 loop spans 16 amino acids. CDR3 nucleotide sequence: TGTGCCAGCAGCTCCTCCGGGACTGAAAACACCGGGGAGCTGTTTTTT. It specifies CASSSSGTENTGELFF.

The CDR3 DNA sequence: TGTGCCAGCAGCTACCCCCGGGGATCCAGATTGCGGGCCACAGATACGCAGTATTTT. This sequence encodes CASSYPRGSRLRATDTQYF. The chain joins TRBV7-9 to TRBJ2-3; a possible D gene is TRBD2 (5 bases). The germline CDR1 and CDR2 sequences are SEHNR and FQNEAQ (reference sequence). The ends were cut back, 4 bases at V and 2 bases at J, with 25 bases in the middle. The length of the CDR3 is 19 residues.

The chain recombines TRBV6-1 with TRBJ1-1; a possible D gene is TRBD1 (5 bases). This CDR3 region has 14 residues. Germline lookup yields CDR1 MNHNS and CDR2 SASEGT. Trimming removed 1 base at V and 5 bases at J, with 11 bases between. CDR3: CASSEVLGGTEAFF. CDR3 nucleotide sequence: TGTGCCAGCAGTGAAGTGCTTGGGGGTACTGAAGCTTTCTTT.

The chain recombines TRBV7-2 with TRBJ2-1, with D unclear. V was cut by 2 bases and J by 4 bases, with 12 bases left in between. Germline loops: CDR1 SGHTA, CDR2 FQGNSA. The CDR3 extends over 15 amino acids. The CDR3 sequence is CASSLSLRRYNEQFF. The DNA for the CDR3 is TGTGCCAGCAGCTTAAGCCTTAGGAGATACAATGAGCAGTTCTTC.

This sequence joins TRBV5-1 and TRBJ2-7; no clear D gene. V gave up 5 bases and J gave up 2 bases, with 11 bases separating them. Germline V gene data show CDR1 as SGHRS and CDR2 as YFSETQ. CDR3 length: 13 amino acids. The CDR3 nucleotides read TGCGCCAGCAGAAAGAGTAGCCCCTACGAGCAGTACTTC. This encodes CASRKSSPYEQYF.

The rearrangement joins TRBV7-9 to TRBJ2-3, with 9 bases identical to TRBD1. V lost 3 bases to trimming and J lost 5 bases; unmatched junction nucleotides: 15. The CDR3 spans 18 residues. CDR1 is SEHNR and CDR2 is FQNEAQ in the germline V gene (reference sequence). Here the CDR3 reads CASSFYGGMGQGRDTQYF. The CDR3 nucleotides read TGTGCCAGCAGCTTCTATGGGGGTATGGGACAGGGACGAGATACGCAGTATTTT.

This chain connects TRBV19 to TRBJ1-2; D is perhaps TRBD1 (5 bases). CDR1 LNHDA and CDR2 SQIVND come from the germline V gene (reference sequence). V lost 1 base and J 0 bases, leaving 9 bases between the germline ends. The CDR3 is 15 residues long. CDR3 DNA: TGTGCCAGTAGTATAGGGGGGGGAGCTAACTATGGCTACACCTTC. It translates to CASSIGGGANYGYTF.

This chain links TRBV30 with TRBJ2-7; 7 bases line up with TRBD2. The CDR3 runs to 13 residues. In germline, CDR1 is GTSNPN, CDR2 SVGIG (reference sequence). Trimming at V came to 7 bases and at J to 3 bases, leaving 9 bases not matched to a gene. The CDR3 sequence: CASMTSWDYEQYF. CDR3 coding DNA: TGTGCCTCCATGACTAGCTGGGACTACGAGCAGTACTTC.

V gene TRBV7-2 combines with J gene TRBJ2-3, with 7 bases aligning to TRBD2. J gave up 4 bases and V 5 bases, and 12 bases lay outside the gene matches. Germline V gives CDR1 SGHTA, CDR2 FQGNSA. This CDR3 spans 16 amino acids. The CDR3 protein is CASSPLFGGSSDTQYF. DNA for the CDR3: TGTGCCAGCAGCCCGCTCTTCGGCGGGAGCTCAGATACGCAGTATTTT.

This clone came up a few times. The rearrangement joins TRBV7-8 to TRBJ2-7; D unresolved. V was pared by 5 bases and J by 3 bases, with 5 bases between. CDR1 and CDR2 (germline): SGHVS, FQNEAQ. The CDR3 has 11 amino acids. In DNA form, the CDR3 reads TGTGCCAGCAGCGAATACTACGAGCAGTACTTC. As protein: CASSEYYEQYF.

This chain uses TRBV5-4 with TRBJ2-3; 7 positions agree with TRBD2. V lost 1 base and J lost 3; bases outside the gene matches: 2. CDR3 length: 14 amino acids. CDR1 SGHNT and CDR2 YYREEE come from the germline V gene (reference sequence). This CDR3 reads CASSLPSGTDTQYF. CDR3 in DNA: TGTGCCAGCAGCTTGCCTAGCGGAACAGATACGCAGTATTTT.

The chain employs TRBV2 and TRBJ2-5, with TRBD2 identical over 8 bases. The CDR3 has 19 amino acids. The ends lost 5 bases at V and 2 bases at J; junction bases unmatched: 19. CDR1 is SNHLY, CDR2 FYNNEI, per germline. This CDR3 reads CASSRDRTSWGGLQETQYF. The CDR3 DNA reads as TGTGCCAGCAGTAGAGATCGGACTAGCTGGGGGGGCTTACAAGAGACCCAGTACTTC. The full variable domain, rest sourced from reference TRBV2 and TRBJ2-5, is EPEVTQTPSHQVTQMGQEVILRCVPISNHLYFYWYRQILGQKVEFLVSFYNNEISEKSEIFDDQFSVERPDGSNFTLKIRSTKLEDSAMYFCASSRDRTSWGGLQETQYFGPGTRLLVL.

The rearrangement uses TRBV29-1 and TRBJ2-7; D is ambiguous. The germline V and J ends were trimmed by 3 bases and 2 bases, with 20 bases remaining between them. CDR3 size: 16 residues. Germline CDR1 is SQVTM and CDR2 is ANQGSEA. This chain's CDR3 is CSVESVDGLPPYEQYF. The CDR3 region has the DNA TGCAGCGTTGAGAGCGTAGACGGCCTTCCTCCCTACGAGCAGTACTTC.

The chain joins TRBV11-2 to TRBJ1-1; a weak D match, TRBD1 (5 bases). Trimming pared 4 bases from V and 1 base from J, leaving 7 bases between. Germline-derived CDR1 and CDR2 are SGHAT and FQNNGV. The CDR3 is 13 amino acids. CDR3 amino acids: CASSSQENTEAFF. CDR3 sequence (DNA): TGTGCCAGCAGCTCACAGGAGAACACTGAAGCTTTCTTT.

The chain couples TRBV10-3 to TRBJ1-3, with D tentatively TRBD1 (5 bases). This CDR3 region has 16 residues. V lost 7 bases and J lost 0, with 16 bases in between. Germline assignment: CDR1 ENHRY and CDR2 SYGVKD. The CDR3 nucleotides are TGTGCCATCAACCGGGGCAGGCTCAACTCTGGAAACACCATATATTTT. Its translation: CAINRGRLNSGNTIYF.

The chain links TRBV29-1 to TRBJ2-1; D could derive from TRBD1 or TRBD2 (6 bases each). The V end lost 4 bases, the J end lost 15 bases, and 19 bases lay between the germline ends. This CDR3 has 12 amino acids. Germline V gene data show CDR1 as SQVTM and CDR2 as ANQGSEA. CDR3 bases: TGCAGCGTTGGGCCTCCGACCCGGGGGCTGTTCTTC. Its translation: CSVGPPTRGLFF.

The V gene is TRBV30, the J gene TRBJ2-6; possible D gene TRBD1, 5 bases. Per the germline V gene, CDR1 is GTSNPN and CDR2 is SVGIG (reference sequence). The germline V and J ends were trimmed by 5 bases and 0 bases, with 5 bases remaining between them. CDR3 length: 13 residues. CDR3 residues: CAWDSSGANVLTF. For the CDR3, the DNA is TGTGCCTGGGACAGCTCTGGGGCCAACGTCCTGACTTTC.

This chain connects TRBV15 to TRBJ2-7, with 10 bases matching TRBD2. This CDR3 comprises 14 residues. The V gene end was trimmed by 6 bases and the J gene end by 4 bases; junction bases not matched to a gene: 6. Per the germline V gene, CDR1 is LNHNV and CDR2 is YYDKDF (reference sequence). The CDR3 region has the DNA TGTGCCACCAGTACTAGCGGGGCTTTTTACGAGCAGTACTTC. Translation gives CATSTSGAFYEQYF.

The V call is TRBV5-1, the J call TRBJ1-1; the D is unclear. The CDR3 is 13 residues long. Per germline, CDR1 SGHRS and CDR2 YFSETQ. Trimming stripped 0 bases from V and 5 bases from J, with 8 bases between. CDR3 nucleotide sequence: TGCGCCAGCAGCTTGGGTCAGGCAACTGAAGCTTTCTTT. As protein: CASSLGQATEAFF. Variable domain in full (rest from reference TRBV5-1 and TRBJ1-1): KAGVTQTPRYLIKTRGQQVTLSCSPISGHRSVSWYQQTPGQGLQFLFEYFSETQRNKGNFPGRFSGRQFSNSRSEMNVSTLELGDSALYLCASSLGQATEAFFGQGTRLTVV.

V gene TRBV6-5 combines with J gene TRBJ2-3; weak D call: TRBD1 (6 bases). V lost 5 bases and J 4 bases, leaving 10 bases between the germline ends. Germline V gene lookup returns CDR1 MNHEY and CDR2 SVGAGI. The CDR3 is made up of 13 amino acids. CDR3 DNA: TGTGCCAGCAGTACAGGGAATGCAGATACGCAGTATTTT. This sequence encodes CASSTGNADTQYF.

The gene calls are TRBV9 and TRBJ2-7; 7 bases fit TRBD1. Looked up from germline, CDR1 is SGDLS and CDR2 is YYNGEE. This CDR3 region has 16 residues. V dropped 3 bases and J dropped 3; count of bases not matched to a gene: 12. CDR3 amino acids: CASSAGGTAPYYEQYF. In DNA form, the CDR3 reads TGTGCCAGCAGCGCTGGTGGGACAGCCCCTTACTACGAGCAGTACTTC.

The chain uses TRBV30 and TRBJ1-3; D uncertain. The CDR3 is made up of 14 amino acids. The V end was cut by 6 bases, the J end by 1 base, with 13 bases between. Germline V gives CDR1 GTSNPN, CDR2 SVGIG (reference sequence). The CDR3 here is CACPRGGSGNTIYF. Here the CDR3 DNA reads TGTGCCTGCCCTCGTGGAGGTTCTGGAAACACCATATATTTT.